The entry that follows covers one T cell receptor beta chain sequence. Its specificity is unknown. It is unclear where the CDR3 begins or ends on the DNA, so no DNA is shown, and the CDR3 is as TCRdb lists it. Study-wide results and limits: Tumor Treg TCRs overlapped most with tumor naive CD4+ cells.

The CDR3 sequence runs 14 residues, both termini included. Germline V gene lookup returns CDR1 MGHRA and CDR2 YSYEKL. Full-length variable regions came from constant-region reverse primers plus semi-nested Nested Universal Primer A PCR. TCRdb processed the 5' RACE reads anew with MiXCR; each CDR3 protein has one entry. The table includes 53,000 or so distinct CDR3 sequences, over 20% detected once. Naive CD4+ cells had CD25+ Tregs removed. Material: tumor-infiltrating naive CD4+ T cells sorted from the breast tumor. The subset was: naive CD4+ T cells, CD4+CD45RA+CD25-. V gene TRBV4-1 combines with J gene TRBJ2-1; TRBD1 is the table's D call, not checked against the DNA. The clonotype originates from a female donor with breast cancer. The CDR3 reads CASKGWGNGNEQVF.